The clone carrying this TCR beta chain was recorded at least ten times. These data belong to a study of regulatory T cells in long-lasting Graves disease. For TCR beta, libraries came from iRepertoire HTBI primers and Arm-PCR of CDR3 regions. TCRdb analysed the multiplex PCR reads with MiXCR anew, one entry per CDR3 protein. Of about 530,000 distinct CDR3 sequences in the sample, 15% to 20% were seen once. Noted time point: newly diagnosed GD, antithyroid drugs for less than 3 months. RNA extracted from PBMCs served as the sequencing template. This sample also belongs to another study, concerning T cells in Graves' hyperthyroidism and ophthalmopathy. That paper notes: HTBI primers were used for first-round RT-PCR of the TCR CDR3.

This receptor was taken from a woman aged 35-60 years with Graves disease. The sample in question was peripheral blood mononuclear cells (PBMCs), obtained at new diagnosis, from a patient treated with antithyroid drugs.

The CDR3 spells CSASGGLTDTQYF. CDR3 coding DNA: TGCAGTGCTAGCGGGGGGCTCACAGATACGCAGTATTTT. This chain uses TRBV20-1 with TRBJ2-3, with a possible D match to TRBD2 (7 bases). The CDR3 is made up of 13 amino acids. The germline V gene encodes CDR1 DFQATT and CDR2 SNEGSKA (reference sequence). Between the trimmed V and J ends, which lost 3 bases and 2 bases, there was a span of 9 bases.